The 16 T cell receptor beta chains given below trace back to one sample, sequenced in a study of PD-1 blockade in mismatch repair-deficient tumors. Sequencing used immunoSEQ multiplex PCR; TCRdb keeps in-frame clones, though not all of them. This table holds just under 65,000 clones, approximately 88% found once. The sample consisted of peripheral blood, taken 52 weeks after starting pembrolizumab. These TCRs come from an adult with mismatch repair-deficient cancer.

This clone occurred once. The V and J genes are TRBV28 and TRBJ1-5; 8 bases fit TRBD1. V dropped 1 base and J dropped 6; count of bases not matched to a gene: 8. CDR1 is MDHEN, CDR2 SYDVKM, per germline. This CDR3 has 16 residues. The CDR3 DNA follows: TGTGCCAGCAGTTTATATCCGCAGGGGGCAGGTCAGCCCCAGCATTTT. Protein sequence: CASSLYPQGAGQPQHF. The full variable domain, completed using reference TRBV28 and TRBJ1-5, is DVKVTQSSRYLVKRTGEKVFLECVQDMDHENMFWYRQDPGLGLRLIYFSYDVKMKEKGDIPEGYSVSREKKERFSLILESASTNQTSMYLCASSLYPQGAGQPQHFGDGTRLSIL.

The chain joins TRBV7-8 to TRBJ2-2; D is perhaps TRBD2 (5 bases). Trimming removed 5 bases at V and 1 base at J, with 20 bases between. CDR1 SGHVS and CDR2 FQNEAQ come from the germline V gene. This CDR3 contains 18 residues. The CDR3 spells CASSPHSRELKNTGELFF. The CDR3 DNA follows: TGTGCCAGCAGCCCTCATAGTAGGGAGCTAAAGAACACCGGGGAGCTGTTTTTT.

The J gene is TRBJ2-1, the V gene TRBV5-1; weak D call: TRBD1 (6 bases). In germline, CDR1 is SGHRS, CDR2 YFSETQ. CDR3 length: 18 amino acids. Trimming stripped 3 bases from V and 0 bases from J, with 19 bases between. CDR3 sequence: CASSYHRVRESSYNEQFF. Here the CDR3 DNA reads TGCGCCAGCAGCTACCACAGGGTCCGGGAAAGCTCCTACAATGAGCAGTTCTTC.

In its sample, this clone was seen once. The rearrangement uses TRBV7-9 and TRBJ2-3; D is unclear. The CDR3 contains 16 residues. With 7 bases removed from V and 0 bases from J, the gap between germline ends came to 17 bases. CDR1 and CDR2 from the germline V gene are SEHNR and FQNEAQ (reference sequence). CDR3 coding DNA: TGTGCCAGCACCACGCGAAACTTCCCGAGCACAGATACGCAGTATTTT. It encodes CASTTRNFPSTDTQYF.

V gene TRBV7-2 combines with J gene TRBJ2-1; D is undetermined. CDR3 length: 13 residues. Germline CDR1 is SGHTA and CDR2 is FQGNSA. V was clipped by 2 bases and J by 9 bases, with 11 bases between them. The CDR3 sequence is CASSLFGTSEQFF. For the CDR3, the DNA is TGTGCCAGCAGCTTATTCGGTACGAGTGAGCAGTTCTTC.

This chain uses TRBV11-3 with TRBJ2-1; possibly TRBD2 for D (6 bases). Germline assignment: CDR1 SGHNT and CDR2 YENEEA. The CDR3 totals 16 residues. Trimming shortened V by 1 base and J by 2 bases, and 12 bases separated the two germline ends. The CDR3 bases are TGTGCCAGCAGCTTAGTTGGGCTAGCGACCTACAATGAGCAGTTCTTC. Translating it yields CASSLVGLATYNEQFF.

V is TRBV7-9 and J is TRBJ2-2, with D possibly being TRBD2 (6 bases). The CDR3 has 14 residues. V lost 4 bases to trimming and J lost 6 bases, with 12 bases between them. CDR1 and CDR2 from the germline V gene are SEHNR and FQNEAQ (reference sequence). The chain's CDR3 is CASSSQTSSGELFF. DNA for the CDR3: TGTGCCAGCAGCTCTCAGACTAGTTCCGGGGAGCTGTTTTTT.

This clone appeared once. The rearrangement joins TRBV27 to TRBJ2-7; TRBD2 aligns across 8 bases. Losses at the gene ends were 5 bases for V and 6 bases for J; bases not matched to a gene: 6. The CDR3 loop spans 13 amino acids. The germline gives CDR1 MNHEY, CDR2 SMNVEV (reference sequence). The CDR3 is CASSRGLGLEQYF. The DNA for the CDR3 is TGTGCCAGCAGTCGGGGACTAGGTCTCGAGCAGTACTTC.

This clone was observed a single time. The V and J genes are TRBV29-1 and TRBJ2-1; D remains unclear. V was cut by 6 bases and J by 2 bases, with 14 bases left in between. The CDR3 runs to 14 residues. Per the germline V gene, CDR1 is SQVTM and CDR2 is ANQGSEA. DNA of the CDR3: TGCAGCGTCGAGTTGGTCGGTCCCTACAATGAGCAGTTCTTC. It specifies CSVELVGPYNEQFF.

This chain connects TRBV19 to TRBJ2-3; TRBD2 agrees at 11 bases. This CDR3 region has 14 residues. V gave up 4 bases and J gave up 11 bases; unmatched junction bases: 8. Per germline, CDR1 LNHDA and CDR2 SQIVND (reference sequence). The CDR3 protein is CASSNLAGGQKQYF. The CDR3 DNA sequence: TGTGCCAGTAGTAACCTAGCGGGAGGCCAGAAGCAGTATTTT.

About this clone itself: Other DNA sequences in this specimen translate into the identical CDR3. CDR3 amino acids: CASSPRDRGSDTQYF. CDR3 DNA: TGTGCCAGCAGCCCACGGGACAGGGGGTCAGATACGCAGTATTTT. This rearrangement joins TRBV7-9 to TRBJ2-3; 11 nucleotides line up with TRBD1. Germline CDR1 is SEHNR and CDR2 is FQNEAQ (reference sequence). Trimming at V came to 5 bases and at J to 4 bases, leaving 5 bases not matched to a gene. CDR3 length: 15 amino acids.

This chain connects TRBV27 to TRBJ2-1; D is perhaps TRBD2 (7 bases). Trimming removed 2 bases from V and 0 bases from J, with 11 bases in between. The CDR3 is made up of 16 amino acids. CDR1 is MNHEY and CDR2 is SMNVEV in the germline V gene (reference sequence). Here the CDR3 reads CASSLIGGASYNEQFF. The CDR3 DNA follows: TGTGCCAGCAGTTTAATTGGGGGGGCCTCCTACAATGAGCAGTTCTTC.

This chain uses TRBV6-5 with TRBJ1-2; D unresolved. V shed 5 bases and J shed 3 bases, with 16 bases lying between them. The CDR3 spans 15 residues. Germline V gene sequence: CDR1 MNHEY, CDR2 SVGAGI. The CDR3 is CASSQSKGGDYGYTF. The CDR3 DNA is TGTGCCAGCAGTCAATCGAAGGGAGGCGACTATGGCTACACCTTC.

The chain combines TRBV6-5 with TRBJ2-3; TRBD2 aligns across 7 bases. Germline V gene lookup returns CDR1 MNHEY and CDR2 SVGAGI. With V trimmed by 3 bases and J by 5 bases, 2 bases remained unmatched. The CDR3 covers 13 residues. The CDR3 spells CASSYRGEDTQYF. CDR3 sequence (DNA): TGTGCCAGCAGTTATCGGGGGGAAGATACGCAGTATTTT.

This clone was found once. This chain connects TRBV11-2 to TRBJ2-7; the match to TRBD2 covers 11 bases. J was trimmed by 5 bases and V by 4 bases; bases with no gene match: 7. CDR3 length equals 15 residues. Germline V CDR1 and CDR2: SGHAT, FQNNGV. The CDR3 bases are TGTGCCAGCAGCTATCTAGCGGGAGGTGTGGACGAGCAGTACTTC. This encodes CASSYLAGGVDEQYF.

V usage is TRBV5-1 and J usage is TRBJ1-2; D not certain. This CDR3 is 13 amino acids long. Per germline, CDR1 SGHRS and CDR2 YFSETQ. V lost 3 bases, J lost 3 bases, and 9 bases lay in between. The CDR3 nucleotides are TGCGCCAGCAGCTCCGACATTTACTATGGCTACACCTTC. Amino acids: CASSSDIYYGYTF.